This T cell receptor beta chain was captured by sequencing in a study of molecular identifiers for immune sequencing clone quantification (dated by TCRdb to 2016 to 2019). For context, the study as a whole: For a replicate experiment, RNA from approximately 20,000 or 98,000 naive CD8 T cells was divided into five aliquots, and four of the five aliquots were sequenced. CD8 T cells were used in a methods study to benchmark molecular-identifier clustering-based TCR repertoire sequencing (MIDCIRS) and TCR RNA copy counting.

Beyond this particular receptor, the publication reports: Spiked-in Jurkat TCR RNA equal to a single cell's worth was reported to be detectable even within 1,200,000 naive CD8 T cells. Highly expanded clone sizes could be underestimated if identical TCR molecules share a barcode. In CMV-specific effector cells, clones with more than 20 RNA copies accounted for over 97% of molecules, whereas in naive cells such clones accounted for under 1%. Spiked-in Jurkat TCR RNA (approximately 9 copies' worth), which is not part of the donor repertoire, was contained in the naive libraries. Approximately 3.1 recovered TCR RNA copies per cell were obtained by modeling, versus roughly 9.1 by digital PCR, implying a capture efficiency of 30% to 35%. When barcode sub-clustering was not used, chimeric consensus sequences inflated TCR diversity, with chimeras reaching as high as 47%.

The germline V gene sets CDR1 to MGHRA and CDR2 to YSYEKL. V is clipped by 4 bases and J by 4 bases, and the sequence between their germline boundaries is 19 bases long. Inclusive of the bounding cysteine and phenylalanine, the CDR3 is 16 residues long. The entry retains the CDR3 DNA only, 48 bases that are in frame from base 1. Library generation was performed with PCR. Sequenced on an Illumina HiSeq 4000. Bulk TCR libraries were prepared as previously described, using TCR primers listed in Table S5. Purification of total RNA was performed with the Qiagen AllPrep DNA/RNA kit. Before analysis, reads from multiple sequencing runs of one library were combined. The published analysis was carried out like this. Only reads with exact TCR constant sequence were kept, trimmed to 150 nt, and grouped by their 12-nt molecular barcodes. Within each barcode group, reads were sub-clustered at a 15% Levenshtein threshold, and quality-weighted consensus sequences were built per RNA molecule. Non-functional sequences were discarded, and so were lower-count sequences lying one edit away from another sequence. Based on fitting two negative binomial distributions, any barcode sub-cluster with under 20% of the maximum read count was discarded. Clones were called with MiXCR by TCRdb after fastp trimmed the public reads at Q25, and only in-frame beta chains were retained. Each record represents a unique CDR3 protein, reported with the most common genes and DNA among its rows. Clone size and V and J calls follow TCRdb, not the original study. In all, the sample holds 55,000 to 75,000 distinct CDR3 sequences, and around 20% of those were seen once. The ten largest clones take up less than 2% of the sample.

Libraries of naive CD8 T cells were built from around 20,000 to 1,000,000 sorted cells, with 10%, 30% or 50% of the purified RNA used. Naive CD8 T cells, defined as CD8+CD4-CCR7+CD45RA+, were FACS-sorted into RLT Plus buffer on a BD FACSAria II. To test detection sensitivity, Jurkat RNA equivalent to roughly eleven TCR copies was spiked into samples of about 19,000-1,000,000 naive CD8 T cells. Enrichment of CD8 T cells was done with RosetteSep CD8+ T Cell Enrichment Cocktail plus Ficoll-Paque, and ACK red cell lysis came afterward. This clonotype qualifies as medium-sized (0.01 to 0.1%). The antigen it binds to is not known. Per-base quality was not reported, and no clone a single base away is much larger than it.

The material sequenced was naive CD8+ T cells from blood, with Jurkat cell RNA spiked in. In the paper's terms, the cell subset or site label means: FACS-sorted CD8+CD4-CCR7+CD45RA+ naive T cells. Recombination connected TRBV4-1 to TRBJ2-5, and possibly TRBD1, on 6 matching bases. This TCR was sampled from a human donor in good health. Some libraries in this study had Jurkat cell RNA spiked in. The encoded CDR3 is CASSPQVSQGRETQYF. The sequenced DNA: TGCGCCAGCAGCCCTCAAGTGTCCCAGGGGCGAGAGACCCAGTACTTC.